A few counts support the clone carrying this TCR beta chain. The target antigen is unknown. The data originate from a study of beta chain features in type 1 diabetes. On the study more broadly: Researchers looked at 95 million to 140 million sorted cells across all samples.

The sequenced template was cDNA made from the entire isolated RNA. Roughly 3.6 million reads on average were seen across naive, central memory and regulatory T cell samples. Using immunoSEQ multiplex PCR, the repertoire was profiled, and TCRdb retains in-frame clones only, with some absent. The sample lists around 650,000 clones, around 12% occurring once. This CDR3 is built from 14 residues. In germline, CDR1 is SGHDT, CDR2 YYEEEE. The V and J ends lost 0 bases and 6 bases, in that order; junction bases with no gene match: 5. One heparinised blood draw, averaging roughly 0.11 L, came from each donor. Whole-study results and caveats: Within the patient group, naive, central memory and Treg TCRB repertoires appeared more similar to each other than within healthy donors. Shorter TCRB CDR3s, moderately but significantly so, marked every one of the four CD4+ subsets in Type 1 diabetes patients.

The chain joins TRBV5-6 to TRBJ2-7; TRBD1 matches 8 bases. This sequence was found in a man younger than 40 with type 1 diabetes. Sequenced input: naive CD4+ T cells from blood. In nucleotides, the CDR3 is TGTGCCAGCAGCTTGGTCGTCGGACAGGGCGAGCAGTACTTC. It yields the protein CASSLVVGQGEQYF. The full variable domain, rest sourced from reference TRBV5-6 and TRBJ2-7, is DAGVTQSPTHLIKTRGQQVTLRCSPKSGHDTVSWYQQALGQGPQFIFQYYEEEERQRGNFPDRFSGHQFPNYSSELNVNALLLGDSALYLCASSLVVGQGEQYFGPGTRLTVT.